Shown below are 3 T cell receptor beta chains from a single sample sequenced in a study of beta chain features in type 1 diabetes. The whole isolated RNA underwent reverse transcription, so sequencing captured expressed TCRB transcripts. This table comes from immunoSEQ multiplex PCR, and its TCRdb copy is limited to in-frame clones, with some not included. The sample carries approximately 140,000 clones, about 7.1% recorded once. Sequenced material: central memory CD4+ T cells from blood. These receptors all come from a woman in her thirties in good health.

The sample holds many counts of this clone. The chain joins TRBV9 to TRBJ2-1; 7 bases are a match to TRBD1. The CDR3 is made up of 13 amino acids. Germline CDR1 and CDR2: SGDLS and YYNGEE. The trim removed 3 bases at V and 12 bases at J, leaving 9 bases unmatched. This CDR3 is CASSGRTGGAQFF. The DNA for the CDR3 is TGTGCCAGCAGCGGACGGACAGGAGGAGCGCAGTTCTTC.

This clone was picked up a small number of times. The genes are TRBV7-8 and TRBJ2-5; 10 bases align to TRBD2. CDR3 length: 16 residues. Germline CDR1 SGHVS, CDR2 FQNEAQ. The V segment lost 1 base and the J segment 0 bases; nucleotides outside the gene matches: 2. CDR3 sequence reads: CASSLGGTSDQETQYF. The CDR3 nucleotides are TGTGCCAGCAGCTTAGGAGGGACTAGCGACCAAGAGACCCAGTACTTC.

This chain's CDR3 is CASSPLPVFSGANVLTF. The CDR3 DNA is TGTGCCAGCTCACCACTTCCGGTGTTCTCTGGGGCCAACGTCCTGACTTTC. The chain recombines TRBV18 with TRBJ2-6, with no clear D. Per the germline V gene, CDR1 is KGHSH and CDR2 is LQKENI. The CDR3 covers 17 residues. Trimming cost V 1 base and J 0 bases, with 10 bases left between them.